These T cell receptor beta chains were read from a single sample in a study of identical twins. Each CDR3 protein gets one entry after TCRdb re-called the 5' RACE reads with MiXCR. The sample lists about 240,000 distinct CDR3 sequences; 10% to 15% were seen once. In addition, the sample was reused for a study of yellow fever vaccine responses in identical twins.

The specimen was memory (CD45RO+) T cells sorted from blood. The receptors stem from a woman aged 18-29 years in good health. The CDR3 runs from the conserved cysteine through the conserved F or W. Fields, in order: V gene, clone size, J gene, D gene, CDR3 protein, CDR3 DNA. The D gene is left open where the match is weak. Clone size is given for some rows only: seen once, a few or many times, or a class if the clone is expanded.

TRBV19	few	TRBJ1-1	TRBD1	CASSMSRAGGTEAFF	TGTGCCAGTAGTATGAGTAGGGCAGGGGGCACTGAAGCTTTCTTT
TRBV20-1	few	TRBJ2-1	TRBD2	CSARDRLAQSYNEQFF	TGCAGTGCTAGAGATAGACTAGCCCAAAGCTACAATGAGCAGTTCTTC
TRBV2	few	TRBJ2-7	-	CASSEVKLGEQYF	TGTGCCAGCAGTGAAGTGAAATTAGGAGAGCAGTACTTC
TRBV7-8	few	TRBJ1-5	-	CASSLMPHRPNQPQHF	TGTGCCAGCAGCTTAATGCCCCACAGACCGAATCAGCCCCAGCATTTT
TRBV6-1	-	TRBJ1-1	-	CASQLDRNTEAFF	TGTGCCAGCCAATTGGACAGGAACACTGAAGCTTTCTTT
TRBV12-3/TRBV12-4	-	TRBJ1-4	TRBD1	CASRRPGTGYEKLFF	TGTGCCAGCAGACGCCCCGGGACAGGGTATGAAAAACTGTTTTTT
TRBV7-8	-	TRBJ1-1	-	CASSSLGFLTEAFF	TGTGCCAGCAGCTCGCTGGGGTTTTTAACTGAAGCTTTCTTT
TRBV7-2	-	TRBJ2-3	TRBD2	CASSLGLAEHTDTQYF	TGTGCCAGCAGCTTAGGCCTAGCGGAACACACAGATACGCAGTATTTT
TRBV6-2/TRBV6-3	few	TRBJ1-5	-	CASSYSGGSDQPQHF	TGTGCCAGCAGTTACTCAGGGGGGAGTGATCAGCCCCAGCATTTT
TRBV27	-	TRBJ2-4	-	CASSLAGRNIQYF	TGTGCCAGCAGTTTAGCAGGTCGGAACATTCAGTACTTC
TRBV5-1	few	TRBJ2-5	-	CASSAARQETQYF	TGCGCCAGCAGCGCCGCCCGTCAGGAGACCCAGTACTTC
TRBV5-1	few	TRBJ1-1	TRBD1	CASRPGTGETEAFF	TGCGCCAGCAGGCCCGGGACAGGGGAAACTGAAGCTTTCTTT
TRBV3-1	few	TRBJ1-1	-	CASSQDRGGHLTLGTEAFF	TGTGCCAGCAGCCAAGATCGGGGGGGACACCTCACTTTGGGGACTGAAGCTTTCTTT
TRBV6-1	-	TRBJ2-7	-	CATGRGLGYEQYF	TGTGCCACCGGGCGCGGACTTGGTTACGAGCAGTACTTC
TRBV7-9	-	TRBJ2-1	TRBD1	CASSKSRQGVGNEQFF	TGTGCCAGCAGCAAGAGCAGACAGGGGGTGGGGAATGAGCAGTTCTTC
TRBV19	few	TRBJ1-5	-	CASSGRAGSNQPQHF	TGTGCCAGTAGTGGAAGGGCGGGAAGCAATCAGCCCCAGCATTTT
TRBV4-3	few	TRBJ2-3	-	CASSQDRTNTDTQYF	TGCGCCAGCAGCCAAGATCGGACTAACACAGATACGCAGTATTTT
TRBV10-3	few	TRBJ1-5	-	CAISESEAESRPQHF	TGTGCCATCAGTGAGTCGGAGGCGGAGTCAAGACCCCAGCATTTT
TRBV9	-	TRBJ2-3	TRBD2	CASSVGGGSTDTQYF	TGTGCCAGCAGCGTAGGCGGGGGTAGCACAGATACGCAGTATTTT
TRBV5-1	-	TRBJ1-6	-	CASRLDLMDSPLHF	TGCGCCAGCAGACTGGACCTCATGGATTCACCCCTCCACTTT
TRBV27	-	TRBJ2-2	TRBD2	CASKGLAQFTGELFF	TGTGCCAGCAAGGGACTAGCCCAATTCACCGGGGAGCTGTTTTTT
TRBV20-1	few	TRBJ2-2	TRBD1	CSAQRQGNTGELFF	TGCAGTGCTCAAAGACAGGGGAACACCGGGGAGCTGTTTTTT
TRBV12-3/TRBV12-4	few	TRBJ1-2	-	CASSYVSYGYTF	TGTGCCAGCAGTTACGTCAGCTATGGCTACACCTTC
TRBV5-8	-	TRBJ2-7	-	CAISPRVLHF	TGTGCCATCAGCCCCAGGGTCCTCCACTTC
TRBV18	few	TRBJ1-1	-	CASSPQDTEAFF	TGTGCCAGCTCACCACAGGACACTGAAGCTTTCTTT
TRBV28	-	TRBJ1-2	TRBD1	CASSLSQGAYGYTF	TGTGCCAGCAGTTTATCACAGGGGGCCTATGGCTACACCTTC
TRBV18	-	TRBJ1-3	-	CASSPPAISGNTIYF	TGTGCCAGCTCACCACCCGCTATCTCTGGAAACACCATATATTTT
TRBV7-9	few	TRBJ1-2	-	CASSLAEYGYTF	TGTGCCAGCAGCTTAGCGGAATATGGCTACACCTTC
TRBV6-5	few	TRBJ2-5	TRBD2	CASRLAGGAGETQYF	TGTGCCAGCAGATTAGCGGGAGGGGCAGGAGAGACCCAGTACTTC
TRBV9	-	TRBJ2-7	-	CASSVAPGLYEQYF	TGTGCCAGCAGCGTAGCACCGGGGCTATACGAGCAGTACTTC
TRBV3-1	many	TRBJ2-5	TRBD2	CASSQGTSGRETQYF	TGTGCCAGCAGCCAAGGGACTAGTGGGCGAGAGACCCAGTACTTC
TRBV27	-	TRBJ1-4	TRBD1	CASSLTRTGGNEKLFF	TGTGCCAGCAGCCTTACCAGGACAGGGGGTAATGAAAAACTGTTTTTT
TRBV11-2	few	TRBJ2-3	-	CASSHYSSDTQYF	TGTGCCAGCAGCCACTACAGTTCAGATACGCAGTATTTT
TRBV20-1	few	TRBJ2-4	-	CSARLSLAKNIQYF	TGCAGTGCTAGACTTTCCTTAGCCAAAAACATTCAGTACTTC
TRBV7-9	few	TRBJ2-3	-	CASRGATTDTQYF	TGTGCCAGCCGGGGGGCTACCACAGATACGCAGTATTTT
TRBV3-1	few	TRBJ2-1	-	CASSQGDGLPVEQFF	TGTGCCAGCAGCCAAGGGGACGGCCTCCCCGTAGAGCAGTTCTTC
TRBV5-1	many	TRBJ2-3	-	CASTQDGGATDTQYF	TGCGCCAGCACCCAGGACGGTGGGGCCACAGATACGCAGTATTTT
TRBV28	few	TRBJ1-1	-	CASSLLTGAGAFF	TGTGCCAGCAGTTTATTGACGGGGGCAGGAGCTTTCTTT
TRBV3-1	few	TRBJ2-5	TRBD1	CASSPTPGQSQETQYF	TGTGCCAGCAGCCCAACTCCGGGACAGTCGCAAGAGACCCAGTACTTC
TRBV28	many	TRBJ1-2	-	CASSLANNYGYTF	TGTGCCAGCAGTTTAGCCAATAACTATGGCTACACCTTC